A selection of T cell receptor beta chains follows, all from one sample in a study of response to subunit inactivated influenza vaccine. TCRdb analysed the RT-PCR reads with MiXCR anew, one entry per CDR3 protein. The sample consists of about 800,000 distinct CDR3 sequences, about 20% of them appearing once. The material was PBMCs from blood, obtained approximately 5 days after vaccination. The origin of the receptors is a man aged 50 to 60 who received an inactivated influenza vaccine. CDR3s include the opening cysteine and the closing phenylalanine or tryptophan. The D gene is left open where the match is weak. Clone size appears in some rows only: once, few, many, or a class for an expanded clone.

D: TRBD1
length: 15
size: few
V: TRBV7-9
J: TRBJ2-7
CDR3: CASSSPGDRGYEQYF
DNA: TGTGCCAGCAGCTCCCCGGGGGACAGGGGGTACGAGCAGTACTTC

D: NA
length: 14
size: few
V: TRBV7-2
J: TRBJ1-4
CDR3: CASSLTGAIGKLFF
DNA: TGTGCCAGCAGCTTGACAGGAGCCATAGGAAAACTGTTTTTT

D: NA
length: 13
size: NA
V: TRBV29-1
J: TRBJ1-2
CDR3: CSVGGREDYGYTF
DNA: TGCAGCGTAGGGGGACGGGAGGATTATGGCTACACCTTC

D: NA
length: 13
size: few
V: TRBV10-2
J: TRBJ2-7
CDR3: CASSDNRNYEQYF
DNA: TGCGCCAGCAGCGACAACAGGAACTACGAGCAGTACTTC

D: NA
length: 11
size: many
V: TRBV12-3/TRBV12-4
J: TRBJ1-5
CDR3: CASSRGGPQHF
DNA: TGTGCCAGCAGTCGCGGGGGGCCCCAGCATTTT

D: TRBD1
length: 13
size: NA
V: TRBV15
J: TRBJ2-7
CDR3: CATAGQGPYEQYF
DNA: TGTGCCACAGCCGGACAGGGCCCCTACGAGCAGTACTTC

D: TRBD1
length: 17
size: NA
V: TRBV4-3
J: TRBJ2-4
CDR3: CASSQDLYRGAKNIQYF
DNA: TGCGCCAGCAGCCAAGATCTGTACAGGGGAGCCAAAAACATTCAGTACTTC

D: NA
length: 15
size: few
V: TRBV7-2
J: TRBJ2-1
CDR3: CASSLEIQRSNEQFF
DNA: TGTGCCAGCAGCTTAGAGATACAGCGGAGCAATGAGCAGTTCTTC

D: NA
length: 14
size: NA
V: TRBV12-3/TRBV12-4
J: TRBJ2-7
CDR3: CASSAPGQPYEQYF
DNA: TGTGCCAGCAGTGCCCCGGGACAACCCTACGAGCAGTACTTC

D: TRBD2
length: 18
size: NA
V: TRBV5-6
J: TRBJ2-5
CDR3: CASSFGVAGGRGQETQYF
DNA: TGTGCCAGCAGCTTTGGGGTAGCGGGGGGCCGGGGCCAAGAGACCCAGTACTTC

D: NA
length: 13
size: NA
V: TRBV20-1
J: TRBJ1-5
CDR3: CRTAACSNQPQHF
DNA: TGCAGGACGGCCGCTTGCAGCAATCAGCCCCAGCATTTT

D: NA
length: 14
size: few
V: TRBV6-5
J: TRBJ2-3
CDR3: CASSYREATDTQYF
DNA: TGTGCCAGCAGTTATAGGGAGGCCACAGATACGCAGTATTTT

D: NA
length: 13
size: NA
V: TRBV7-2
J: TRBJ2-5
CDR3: CASSRSTMETQYF
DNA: TGTGCCAGCAGCCGGAGTACGATGGAGACCCAGTACTTC

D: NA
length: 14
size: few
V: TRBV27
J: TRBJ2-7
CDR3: CASSLSGGFDEQYF
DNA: TGTGCCAGCAGTTTATCGGGGGGATTCGACGAGCAGTACTTC

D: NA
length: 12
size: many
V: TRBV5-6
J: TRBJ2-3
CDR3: CASSFEENTQYF
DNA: TGTGCCAGCAGCTTTGAGGAAAATACGCAGTATTTT

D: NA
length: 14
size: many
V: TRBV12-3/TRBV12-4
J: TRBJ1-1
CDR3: CASTAAGVGTEAFF
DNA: TGTGCCAGCACCGCAGCAGGGGTTGGGACTGAAGCTTTCTTT

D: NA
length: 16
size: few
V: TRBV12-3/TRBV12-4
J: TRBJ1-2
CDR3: CASMPEVGALLQGTTF
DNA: TGTGCCAGCATGCCGGAAGTCGGAGCCTTGTTGCAGGGCACTACCTTC

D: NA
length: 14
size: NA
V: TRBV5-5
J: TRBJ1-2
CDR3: CASSAVWGLYGYTF
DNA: TGTGCCAGCTCAGCCGTTTGGGGCCTCTATGGCTACACCTTC

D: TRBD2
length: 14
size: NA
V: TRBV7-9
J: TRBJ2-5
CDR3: CASGAGGRRETQYF
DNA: TGTGCGTCAGGAGCGGGGGGGAGGCGAGAGACCCAGTACTTC

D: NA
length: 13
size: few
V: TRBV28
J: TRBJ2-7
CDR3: CASSIGSNYEQYF
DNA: TGTGCCAGCAGTATTGGGTCTAACTACGAGCAGTACTTC

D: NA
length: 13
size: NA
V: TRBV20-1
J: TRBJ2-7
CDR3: CSASRHTNYEQYF
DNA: TGCAGTGCTAGTAGGCATACTAACTACGAGCAGTACTTC

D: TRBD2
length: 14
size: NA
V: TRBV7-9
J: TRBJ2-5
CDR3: CASSLAAQGEDQYF
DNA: TGTGCCAGCAGCCTAGCGGCCCAAGGGGAAGACCAGTACTTC

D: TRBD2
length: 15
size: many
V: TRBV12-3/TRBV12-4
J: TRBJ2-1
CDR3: CASSNLAGGSNEQFF
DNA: TGTGCCAGCAGCAATCTAGCGGGGGGTAGCAATGAGCAGTTCTTC

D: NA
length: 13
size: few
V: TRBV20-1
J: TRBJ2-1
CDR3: CSARSPILGEQFF
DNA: TGCAGTGCTAGAAGCCCCATATTGGGTGAGCAGTTCTTC

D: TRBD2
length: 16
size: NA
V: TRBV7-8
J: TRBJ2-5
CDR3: CASSLNGGGAGETQYF
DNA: TGTGCCAGCAGCTTAAACGGCGGGGGGGCCGGAGAGACCCAGTACTTC

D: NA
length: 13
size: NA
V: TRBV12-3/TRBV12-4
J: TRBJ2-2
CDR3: CATQRLNTGELFF
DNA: TGTGCCACCCAGCGGCTAAACACCGGGGAGCTGTTTTTT

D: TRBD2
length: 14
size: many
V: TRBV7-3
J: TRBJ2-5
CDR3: CASSQLGLAETQYF
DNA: TGTGCCAGCAGCCAGTTAGGACTAGCCGAGACCCAGTACTTC

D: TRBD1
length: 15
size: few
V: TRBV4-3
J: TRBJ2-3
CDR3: CASSQGGTASDTQYF
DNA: TGCGCCAGCAGCCAAGGAGGGACAGCCTCAGATACGCAGTATTTT

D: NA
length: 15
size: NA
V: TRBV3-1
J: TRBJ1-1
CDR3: CASSQGPTGNTEAFF
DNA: TGTGCCAGCAGCCAAGGACCGACAGGGAACACTGAAGCTTTCTTT

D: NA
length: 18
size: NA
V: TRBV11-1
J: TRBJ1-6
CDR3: CASSPERLGSAYNSPLHF
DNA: TGTGCCAGCAGCCCGGAGCGCTTGGGGAGCGCCTATAATTCACCCCTCCACTTT

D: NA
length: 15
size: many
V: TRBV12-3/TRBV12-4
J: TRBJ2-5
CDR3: CASSFLQGVVKTQYF
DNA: TGTGCCAGCAGTTTTCTACAGGGAGTGGTAAAGACCCAGTACTTC

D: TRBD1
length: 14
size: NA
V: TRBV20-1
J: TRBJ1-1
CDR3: CSATQGQGFGEAFF
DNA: TGCAGTGCTACCCAGGGACAGGGTTTCGGTGAAGCTTTCTTT

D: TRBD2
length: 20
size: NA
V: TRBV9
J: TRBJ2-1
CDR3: CASSIQPGLAGESSYNEQFF
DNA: TGTGCCAGCAGCATCCAACCGGGACTAGCGGGCGAGAGCTCCTACAATGAGCAGTTCTTC

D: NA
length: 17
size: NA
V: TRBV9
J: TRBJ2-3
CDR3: CASSPSDPPGSTDTQYF
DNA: TGTGCCAGCAGCCCCTCGGACCCGCCGGGTAGCACAGATACGCAGTATTTT

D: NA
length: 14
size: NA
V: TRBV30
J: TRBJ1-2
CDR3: CAWSVLRTNYGYTF
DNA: TGTGCCTGGAGTGTACTCAGGACTAACTATGGCTACACCTTC

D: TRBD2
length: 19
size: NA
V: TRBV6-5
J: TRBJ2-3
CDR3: CASSYEPGLAGGGGDTQYF
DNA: TGTGCCAGCAGTTACGAACCGGGACTAGCGGGGGGCGGAGGAGATACGCAGTATTTT

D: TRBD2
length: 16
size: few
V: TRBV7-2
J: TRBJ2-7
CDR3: CASSLGLAGSPYEQYF
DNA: TGTGCCAGCAGCCTAGGACTAGCGGGATCTCCCTACGAGCAGTACTTC

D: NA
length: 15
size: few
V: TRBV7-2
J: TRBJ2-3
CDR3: CASSLMGGNTDTQYF
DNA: TGTGCCAGCAGCTTAATGGGGGGAAATACAGATACGCAGTATTTT

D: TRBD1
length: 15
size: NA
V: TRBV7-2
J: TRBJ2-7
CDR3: CASSWDRALSYEQYF
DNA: TGTGCCAGCAGCTGGGACAGGGCCCTCTCCTACGAGCAGTACTTC

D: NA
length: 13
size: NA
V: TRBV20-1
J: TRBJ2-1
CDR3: CSARGPGTNEQFF
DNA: TGCAGTGCTAGAGGTCCAGGTACCAATGAGCAGTTCTTC

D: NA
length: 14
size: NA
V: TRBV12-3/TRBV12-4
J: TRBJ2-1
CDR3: CASSPSRIYNEQFF
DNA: TGTGCCAGCAGCCCATCGCGGATCTACAATGAGCAGTTCTTC

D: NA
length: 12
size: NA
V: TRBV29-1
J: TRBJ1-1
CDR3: CSFRLPATEAFF
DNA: TGCAGCTTCCGACTTCCGGCCACTGAAGCTTTCTTT

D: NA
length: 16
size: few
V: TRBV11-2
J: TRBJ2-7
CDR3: CASSSLSGTPSYEQYF
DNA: TGTGCCAGCAGCTCCCTCTCCGGGACACCCTCCTACGAGCAGTACTTC